The text below deals with one TCR beta chain. The target antigen is unknown. This sample was included in a study of shared clonotypes between healthy human individuals. Broader study findings: Around 4.7% was the fraction of naive CD4 clonotypes found shared across several donors. Naive subsets generally exceeded memory subsets in estimated richness.

CDR3 size: 16 residues. The ends were cut back, 1 base at V and 4 bases at J, with 14 bases in the middle. Germline CDR1 and CDR2: LGHNA and YNFKEQ. Template for every sorted-subset replicate PCR totaled about 200 ng DNA, tens of thousands of T cell genomes. The repertoire was sequenced with immunoSEQ multiplex PCR; TCRdb's copy has only in-frame clones and lacks some. This table holds around 2,000,000 clones, around 96% found once. Naive CD8 cells lacked CD45RO, underwent positive selection for CCR7 and left out terminally differentiated effector memory CD45RA+ cells. The sequence derives from a man between 18 and 29 years old in good health. Sample: naive CD8+ T cells sorted from blood. V is TRBV4-2 and J is TRBJ1-3; D perhaps matches TRBD1 (5 bases). Here the CDR3 DNA reads TGTGCCAGCAGCCAAGGGCGGGACTTAATCGGAAACACCATATATTTT. It specifies CASSQGRDLIGNTIYF.